This TCR beta chain originates from a study of blood T cell repertoires in COVID-19. Study-level information: Material from acute and convalescent COVID-19 was sourced from the United States, Italy and Spain. Nucleic acid was either cDNA or gDNA, and it came from T cells, B-cell-depleted T cells, or PBMCs.

Per the original data handling: The authors estimated nucleated cell counts from reference gene primer amplification. The protocol was immunoSEQ multiplex PCR, while the TCRdb copy is restricted to in-frame clones and leaves out a portion. That table is the source of V, J and clone size, and D and trimming were worked out from the DNA. The sample comprises roughly 140,000 clones, 80% to 90% of which are singletons, and about 3.5% rests with the top ten. Sequenced material: peripheral blood. This receptor was taken from a man aged 65-85 years with acute or convalescent COVID-19.

This CDR3 is CASSISGVEQYF. In DNA, the CDR3 is TGTGCCAGTAGTATTTCGGGGGTCGAGCAGTACTTC. The genes are TRBV19 and TRBJ2-7; D might be TRBD2 (6 bases). V lost 3 bases to trimming and J lost 6 bases, with 9 bases between them. From germline, CDR1 is LNHDA and CDR2 SQIVND (reference sequence). There are 12 residues in the CDR3.